This T cell receptor (beta chain) was profiled in a study of blood T cell repertoires in COVID-19. Original processing notes: The assay estimated nucleated cells by amplifying reference gene primers. Repertoires were generated with immunoSEQ multiplex PCR, while TCRdb's copy carries only in-frame clones and drops some. V, J and clone size are taken as reported in that table, and D and trimming were inferred from the DNA itself. Among tens of thousands of clones listed, about nine tenths were seen once. The germline V gene has CDR1 MRHNA and CDR2 SNTAGT. This CDR3 is built from 16 residues. Trimming took 7 bases from V and 1 from J; bases not matched to a gene: 12.

The chain is built from TRBV6-4 and TRBJ1-1; the match to TRBD1 covers 7 bases. The receptor comes from a man aged 55 to 70 with active or convalescent COVID-19. Sequenced: peripheral blood. CDR3 sequence: CASTRGQGFENTEAFF. The CDR3, as DNA: TGTGCCAGCACGAGGGGGCAGGGGTTCGAGAACACTGAAGCTTTCTTT.